This entry is about one T cell receptor (beta chain). Its antigen is undetermined. These data belong to a study of CD4 T cells in relation to SARS-CoV-2 and coronaviruses. Study in general: Convalescent donors were aged roughly 20 to 80, with median about 40 years. Of the patients, 7 to 9 were male, a few female, two Hispanic.

Survey-level TCR-beta sequencing used DNA from CEF-cultured naive and memory CD4+ T cells. Assay used: immunoSEQ multiplex PCR; TCRdb lists only in-frame clones, some missing. Of around 31,000 clones listed, around 76% are singletons. CDR3 size: 16 residues. CDR1 is SGHDT, CDR2 YYEEEE, per germline. Trimming shortened V by 7 bases and J by 6 bases, and 22 bases separated the two germline ends. The clonotype originates from an adult with COVID-19. This rearrangement joins TRBV5-6 to TRBJ2-2; D unresolved. What was sequenced was memory CD4+ T cells from PBMCs, cultured in vitro. CDR3 in amino acids: CASAGRMVLNAGELFF. The DNA for the CDR3 is TGTGCCAGCGCCGGTCGTATGGTCTTAAATGCCGGGGAGCTGTTTTTT.